This T cell receptor (beta chain) came from a study of T-cell memory formation after mild COVID-19. For the study at large: Clustering of TCRs was largely donor specific.

In this sample, this clonotype turned up a few times. V lost 5 bases and J 2 bases, leaving 19 bases between the germline ends. CDR1 is SEHNR and CDR2 is FQNEAQ in the germline V gene (reference sequence). This CDR3 has 16 amino acids. TCRdb independently ran MiXCR on the 5' RACE reads; one entry per CDR3 protein. The sample has 430,000 or so distinct CDR3 sequences; 20% to 25% are singletons. This chain connects TRBV7-9 to TRBJ2-7; D gene ambiguous. Source material: PBMCs or a T cell subset sorted from them (not recorded which). The TCR originated in an adult woman who had mild COVID-19 (a few samples of this study predate the infection). Cell type and time point are not known. The CDR3 region has the DNA TGTGCCAGCAGCCAGTCAGGCAGCCCCATACCCTACGAGCAGTACTTC. This sequence encodes CASSQSGSPIPYEQYF.